A selection of T cell receptor beta chains follows, all from one sample in a study of T cell repertoires in cytomegalovirus infection. One entry per CDR3 protein results from TCRdb running MiXCR on the reads. Of approximately 150,000 distinct CDR3 sequences in the sample, about 22% are singletons; the top ten hold under 30%. Their antigens remain unidentified. The sample here was CD8+ T cells from cultured PBMCs, taken from culture after CMV antigen stimulation. The receptors here all came from a human donor in good health (CMV status not recorded). Some clones in this sample may be carry-over from other donors' samples. CDR3s include the opening cysteine and the closing phenylalanine or tryptophan. The D gene is left open where the match is weak. Clone size appears in some rows only: once, few, many, or a class for an expanded clone.

clone size: few
D gene: TRBD2
CDR3 length: 12
J gene: TRBJ2-3
V gene: TRBV12-3/TRBV12-4
CDR3 DNA: TGTGCCAGCAGCCCTAGCGGGGGAGCGCAGTATTTT
CDR3 protein: CASSPSGGAQYF

clone size: .
D gene: TRBD1
CDR3 length: 17
J gene: TRBJ2-1
V gene: TRBV6-1
CDR3 DNA: TGTGCCAGCAGTGAGCCTCCGTGGGACAGGGAAGGCGATGAGCAGTTCTTC
CDR3 protein: CASSEPPWDREGDEQFF

clone size: .
D gene: .
CDR3 length: 17
J gene: TRBJ1-3
V gene: TRBV2
CDR3 DNA: TGTGCCAGCAGTGAAGCCCTGGACCGGAGCTCTGGAAACACCATATATTTT
CDR3 protein: CASSEALDRSSGNTIYF

clone size: few
D gene: .
CDR3 length: 12
J gene: TRBJ2-7
V gene: TRBV12-3/TRBV12-4
CDR3 DNA: TGTGCCAGCAGCCTTATCATTGACGAGCAGTACTTC
CDR3 protein: CASSLIIDEQYF

clone size: many
D gene: .
CDR3 length: 19
J gene: TRBJ1-2
V gene: TRBV10-3
CDR3 DNA: TGTGCCATCAGTGAGTTAGACCCATACGGGACACAGCCTGAGGATGGCTACACCTTC
CDR3 protein: CAISELDPYGTQPEDGYTF

clone size: few
D gene: TRBD1
CDR3 length: 14
J gene: TRBJ1-2
V gene: TRBV4-1
CDR3 DNA: TGCGCCAGCACCCGTGACAGGGGTCCCGATGGCTACACCTTC
CDR3 protein: CASTRDRGPDGYTF

clone size: few
D gene: TRBD2
CDR3 length: 14
J gene: TRBJ2-3
V gene: TRBV7-2
CDR3 DNA: TGTGCCAGCAGCATAGCGGGGGATTCAGATACGCAGTATTTT
CDR3 protein: CASSIAGDSDTQYF

clone size: .
D gene: .
CDR3 length: 15
J gene: TRBJ2-2
V gene: TRBV7-2
CDR3 DNA: TGTGCCAGCAGCCCGGTACTAGGACCCGGCGGGGAGCTGTTTTTT
CDR3 protein: CASSPVLGPGGELFF

clone size: .
D gene: TRBD1
CDR3 length: 15
J gene: TRBJ2-5
V gene: TRBV7-2
CDR3 DNA: TGTGCCAGCAGCCCCGGACAGGGCGAGCTGGAGACCCAGTACTTC
CDR3 protein: CASSPGQGELETQYF

clone size: .
D gene: .
CDR3 length: 15
J gene: TRBJ2-7
V gene: TRBV7-9
CDR3 DNA: TGTGCCAGCAGCAGTAACGGACTCTCCCCCTACGAGCAGTACTTC
CDR3 protein: CASSSNGLSPYEQYF

clone size: .
D gene: TRBD2
CDR3 length: 15
J gene: TRBJ2-7
V gene: TRBV5-1
CDR3 DNA: TGCGCCAGCAGAGGCCCGGGGGGGTACTCCTACGAGCAGTACTTC
CDR3 protein: CASRGPGGYSYEQYF

clone size: .
D gene: TRBD1
CDR3 length: 19
J gene: TRBJ1-1
V gene: TRBV5-1
CDR3 DNA: TGCGCCAGCAGCTTGACGTCGTCCCGGACAGGGGGTCAGAACACTGAAGCTTTCTTT
CDR3 protein: CASSLTSSRTGGQNTEAFF

clone size: .
D gene: .
CDR3 length: 13
J gene: TRBJ1-2
V gene: TRBV7-6
CDR3 DNA: TGTGCCAGCAGCTTAGGACAGGCCAGCGGCTACACCTTC
CDR3 protein: CASSLGQASGYTF

clone size: .
D gene: .
CDR3 length: 13
J gene: TRBJ2-7
V gene: TRBV7-2
CDR3 DNA: TGTGCCAGCAGCTCCCGCCCACTCTACGAGCAGTACTTC
CDR3 protein: CASSSRPLYEQYF

clone size: many
D gene: .
CDR3 length: 15
J gene: TRBJ2-7
V gene: TRBV7-2
CDR3 DNA: TGTGCCAGCAGCCCAGGACCGTATGCTTCCTACGAGCAGTACTTC
CDR3 protein: CASSPGPYASYEQYF